A selection of T cell receptor beta chains follows, all from one sample in a study of T cell responses to AZD1222 COVID-19 vaccine. TCRdb's copy holds only in-frame clones and misses some; the assay was immunoSEQ multiplex PCR. This sample yields 72,000 or so clones, of which 87% are seen a single time; about 23% belongs to the top ten. This specimen consisted of peripheral blood, obtained on day 0 of AZD1222 vaccination. The receptors originated from an adult in good health. CDR3s include the opening cysteine and the closing phenylalanine or tryptophan. A D gene is named only where the DNA matches it firmly. Expanded clones get a size class; other rows say once, few or many, or leave the size out.

CDR3 length: 14; D gene: TRBD1; V gene: TRBV10-3; J gene: TRBJ2-2; clone size: .; CDR3 protein: CATRDSLTTGELFF; CDR3 DNA: TGTGCCACCCGGGACAGTCTGACCACCGGGGAGCTGTTTTTT
CDR3 length: 15; D gene: .; V gene: TRBV6-5; J gene: TRBJ2-1; clone size: .; CDR3 protein: CASSYSEGGAREQFF; CDR3 DNA: TGTGCCAGCAGTTACTCGGAGGGGGGGGCACGGGAGCAGTTCTTC
CDR3 length: 12; D gene: .; V gene: TRBV11-2; J gene: TRBJ1-2; clone size: .; CDR3 protein: CASSLEGDGYTF; CDR3 DNA: TGTGCCAGCAGCTTAGAGGGGGATGGCTACACCTTC
CDR3 length: 14; D gene: .; V gene: TRBV7-2; J gene: TRBJ1-2; clone size: .; CDR3 protein: CASSLVRQDYGYTF; CDR3 DNA: TGTGCCAGCAGCTTAGTTCGACAGGACTATGGCTACACCTTC
CDR3 length: 15; D gene: .; V gene: TRBV5-1; J gene: TRBJ2-7; clone size: .; CDR3 protein: CASSLDREGPYEQYF; CDR3 DNA: TGCGCCAGCAGCTTGGATCGGGAAGGACCCTACGAGCAGTACTTC
CDR3 length: 13; D gene: .; V gene: TRBV5-5; J gene: TRBJ1-5; clone size: .; CDR3 protein: CASSLEGYQPQHF; CDR3 DNA: TGTGCCAGCAGCTTGGAGGGCTATCAGCCCCAGCATTTT
CDR3 length: 13; D gene: TRBD1; V gene: TRBV2; J gene: TRBJ2-7; clone size: once; CDR3 protein: CASSGQGGGEQYF; CDR3 DNA: TGTGCCAGCAGTGGACAGGGGGGTGGCGAGCAGTACTTC
CDR3 length: 15; D gene: .; V gene: TRBV4-3; J gene: TRBJ2-7; clone size: .; CDR3 protein: CASSQEPGALGEQYF; CDR3 DNA: TGCGCCAGCAGCCAAGAACCGGGAGCTCTGGGCGAGCAGTACTTC
CDR3 length: 13; D gene: .; V gene: TRBV7-2; J gene: TRBJ2-3; clone size: .; CDR3 protein: CASSLVLRIEQYF; CDR3 DNA: TGTGCCAGCAGCTTAGTTCTAAGGATCGAGCAGTATTTT
CDR3 length: 13; D gene: .; V gene: TRBV5-6; J gene: TRBJ2-1; clone size: .; CDR3 protein: CASSPGALREQFF; CDR3 DNA: TGTGCCAGCAGCCCGGGGGCTCTTCGTGAGCAGTTCTTC
CDR3 length: 15; D gene: TRBD1; V gene: TRBV4-3; J gene: TRBJ1-5; clone size: .; CDR3 protein: CASSQENRGFEPQHF; CDR3 DNA: TGCGCCAGCAGCCAAGAGAACAGGGGGTTTGAGCCCCAGCATTTT
CDR3 length: 12; D gene: TRBD1; V gene: TRBV12-3/TRBV12-4; J gene: TRBJ2-7; clone size: .; CDR3 protein: CASSPTGDEQYF; CDR3 DNA: TGTGCCAGCAGTCCCACAGGGGACGAGCAGTACTTC
CDR3 length: 12; D gene: TRBD1; V gene: TRBV7-9; J gene: TRBJ1-2; clone size: .; CDR3 protein: CASSLVEGADTF; CDR3 DNA: TGTGCCAGCAGCTTGGTAGAGGGGGCGGACACCTTC
CDR3 length: 12; D gene: .; V gene: TRBV28; J gene: TRBJ1-1; clone size: .; CDR3 protein: CASSERQTEAFF; CDR3 DNA: TGTGCCAGCAGTGAAAGACAGACTGAAGCTTTCTTT
CDR3 length: 12; D gene: .; V gene: TRBV6-2/TRBV6-3; J gene: TRBJ2-3; clone size: .; CDR3 protein: CASSYRGDTQYF; CDR3 DNA: TGTGCCAGCAGTTACAGGGGGGATACGCAGTATTTT
CDR3 length: 15; D gene: TRBD1; V gene: TRBV19; J gene: TRBJ1-4; clone size: .; CDR3 protein: CASSPPGQGGEKLFF; CDR3 DNA: TGTGCCAGTAGTCCGCCGGGACAGGGAGGGGAAAAACTGTTTTTT
CDR3 length: 12; D gene: .; V gene: TRBV19; J gene: TRBJ1-4; clone size: few; CDR3 protein: CASSIYREKLFF; CDR3 DNA: TGTGCCAGTAGTATTTACAGGGAGAAACTGTTTTTT
CDR3 length: 12; D gene: .; V gene: TRBV12-3/TRBV12-4; J gene: TRBJ1-6; clone size: .; CDR3 protein: CASSFVPSPLHF; CDR3 DNA: TGTGCCAGCAGTTTTGTCCCTTCACCCCTCCACTTT
CDR3 length: 16; D gene: TRBD1; V gene: TRBV28; J gene: TRBJ2-1; clone size: .; CDR3 protein: CASSPRRTGTDNEQFF; CDR3 DNA: TGTGCCAGCAGTCCACGCAGGACAGGGACGGACAATGAGCAGTTCTTC
CDR3 length: 15; D gene: TRBD1; V gene: TRBV11-2; J gene: TRBJ2-7; clone size: .; CDR3 protein: CASSSGAGGGYEQYF; CDR3 DNA: TGTGCCAGCAGTAGTGGGGCAGGGGGCGGTTACGAGCAGTACTTC
CDR3 length: 13; D gene: .; V gene: TRBV11-2; J gene: TRBJ2-7; clone size: .; CDR3 protein: CASSFYGRYEQYF; CDR3 DNA: TGTGCCAGCAGCTTCTACGGTCGATACGAGCAGTACTTC
CDR3 length: 13; D gene: .; V gene: TRBV5-1; J gene: TRBJ1-5; clone size: .; CDR3 protein: CASSLAVDQPQHF; CDR3 DNA: TGCGCCAGCAGCTTGGCCGTCGATCAGCCCCAGCATTTT
CDR3 length: 15; D gene: .; V gene: TRBV2; J gene: TRBJ2-1; clone size: few; CDR3 protein: CASSEMGSTYNEQFF; CDR3 DNA: TGTGCCAGCAGTGAAATGGGGTCAACGTACAATGAGCAGTTCTTC
CDR3 length: 16; D gene: .; V gene: TRBV11-2; J gene: TRBJ1-4; clone size: .; CDR3 protein: CASSWTLGEGGEKLFF; CDR3 DNA: TGTGCCAGCAGCTGGACTTTGGGGGAGGGCGGTGAAAAACTGTTTTTT
CDR3 length: 17; D gene: .; V gene: TRBV5-5; J gene: TRBJ1-1; clone size: .; CDR3 protein: CASSHLGTSKGDTEAFF; CDR3 DNA: TGTGCCAGCAGCCACCTCGGGACATCCAAAGGTGACACTGAAGCTTTCTTT
CDR3 length: 13; D gene: .; V gene: TRBV7-6; J gene: TRBJ1-1; clone size: once; CDR3 protein: CASSADLNTEAFF; CDR3 DNA: TGTGCCAGCAGCGCAGACCTGAACACTGAAGCTTTCTTT
CDR3 length: 13; D gene: .; V gene: TRBV5-4; J gene: TRBJ1-6; clone size: .; CDR3 protein: CASSLEYSSPLHF; CDR3 DNA: TGTGCCAGCAGCTTGGAATACTCATCACCCCTCCACTTT
CDR3 length: 14; D gene: .; V gene: TRBV4-1; J gene: TRBJ2-3; clone size: .; CDR3 protein: CASKPTPSTDTQYF; CDR3 DNA: TGCGCCAGCAAGCCCACCCCGAGCACAGATACGCAGTATTTT
CDR3 length: 15; D gene: .; V gene: TRBV6-1; J gene: TRBJ2-1; clone size: few; CDR3 protein: CASSEASGSYNEQFF; CDR3 DNA: TGTGCCAGCAGTGAAGCTAGCGGCTCCTACAATGAGCAGTTCTTC
CDR3 length: 14; D gene: TRBD1; V gene: TRBV5-4; J gene: TRBJ2-1; clone size: .; CDR3 protein: CASSISDRGNEQFF; CDR3 DNA: TGTGCCAGCAGCATATCGGACAGGGGAAATGAGCAGTTCTTC
CDR3 length: 16; D gene: TRBD2; V gene: TRBV3-1/TRBV3-2; J gene: TRBJ2-2; clone size: .; CDR3 protein: CASSQVFRTSTGELFF; CDR3 DNA: TGTGCCAGCAGCCAAGTTTTTAGGACTAGCACCGGGGAGCTGTTTTTT
CDR3 length: 16; D gene: .; V gene: TRBV10-3; J gene: TRBJ1-3; clone size: .; CDR3 protein: CAISESLGVSGNTIYF; CDR3 DNA: TGTGCCATCAGTGAGTCGCTGGGCGTTTCTGGAAACACCATATATTTT
CDR3 length: 15; D gene: .; V gene: TRBV6-4; J gene: TRBJ2-6; clone size: .; CDR3 protein: CASSDTSSGANVLTF; CDR3 DNA: TGTGCCAGCAGTGACACTAGCTCTGGGGCCAACGTCCTGACTTTC
CDR3 length: 14; D gene: .; V gene: TRBV19; J gene: TRBJ1-5; clone size: .; CDR3 protein: CASSHTGRNQPQHF; CDR3 DNA: TGTGCCAGTAGTCATACAGGGCGCAATCAGCCCCAGCATTTT
CDR3 length: 15; D gene: TRBD1; V gene: TRBV6-5; J gene: TRBJ1-4; clone size: .; CDR3 protein: CASSQDRRKNEKLFF; CDR3 DNA: TGTGCCAGCAGTCAGGACAGGCGAAAGAATGAAAAACTGTTTTTT
CDR3 length: 13; D gene: .; V gene: TRBV2; J gene: TRBJ1-1; clone size: .; CDR3 protein: CASRDSMNTEAFF; CDR3 DNA: TGTGCCAGCAGGGATTCCATGAACACTGAAGCTTTCTTT
CDR3 length: 14; D gene: TRBD2; V gene: TRBV12-5; J gene: TRBJ2-1; clone size: .; CDR3 protein: CASVTPGLGNEQFF; CDR3 DNA: TGTGCTAGTGTTACACCGGGACTAGGCAATGAGCAGTTCTTC
CDR3 length: 13; D gene: .; V gene: TRBV2; J gene: TRBJ2-5; clone size: .; CDR3 protein: CASKGQQQETQYF; CDR3 DNA: TGTGCCAGCAAGGGACAACAACAAGAGACCCAGTACTTC